These T cell receptor beta chains were read from a single sample in a study of OX40 agonist ivuxolimab in advanced cancers. The repertoire was sequenced with immunoSEQ multiplex PCR; TCRdb's copy has only in-frame clones and lacks some. The sample carries approximately 75,000 clones, 60% to 80% recorded once. The sample here was CD4+ or CD8+ T cells sorted from blood, taken in a trial of the OX40 agonist ivuxolimab. Every receptor here comes from an adult with an advanced solid tumor such as melanoma, head and neck, liver or kidney cancer. CDR3s include the opening cysteine and the closing phenylalanine or tryptophan. The D gene is left open where the match is weak. Clone size, where shown, is once, few, many, or a class for clones that have expanded.

V gene: TRBV28
CDR3 length: 15
D gene: .
J gene: TRBJ1-5
clone size: .
CDR3 DNA: TGTGCCAGCAGTTTGGATGGACGACGCAATCAGCCCCAGCATTTT
CDR3 protein: CASSLDGRRNQPQHF

V gene: TRBV6-1
CDR3 length: 15
D gene: TRBD1
J gene: TRBJ2-7
clone size: .
CDR3 DNA: TGTGCCAGCAGTCCATCTGGGACAGGGGTATACGAGCAGTACTTC
CDR3 protein: CASSPSGTGVYEQYF

V gene: TRBV11-2
CDR3 length: 16
D gene: TRBD2
J gene: TRBJ2-2
clone size: .
CDR3 DNA: TGTGCCAGCAGCTCGCCTAGCGGGAGGGCAGGGGGGGAGCTGTTTTTT
CDR3 protein: CASSSPSGRAGGELFF

V gene: TRBV11-3
CDR3 length: 19
D gene: .
J gene: TRBJ1-1
clone size: .
CDR3 DNA: TGTGCCAGCAGCTTAGATAGGGGCAGAGGGTTCACCGTTGGGGTGAAGGCTTTCTTT
CDR3 protein: CASSLDRGRGFTVGVKAFF

V gene: TRBV9
CDR3 length: 18
D gene: TRBD2
J gene: TRBJ2-7
clone size: .
CDR3 DNA: TGTGCCAGCAGCGTAGGGGCTAGCGGGGGGTCTAGCTCCTACGAGCAGTACTTC
CDR3 protein: CASSVGASGGSSSYEQYF

V gene: TRBV6-1
CDR3 length: 15
D gene: TRBD1
J gene: TRBJ1-3
clone size: few
CDR3 DNA: TGTGCCAGCAGGAGGGGGGTAGGGGGCGAAAACACCATATATTTT
CDR3 protein: CASRRGVGGENTIYF

V gene: TRBV5-5
CDR3 length: 14
D gene: .
J gene: TRBJ2-3
clone size: .
CDR3 DNA: TGTGCCAGCAGCCCGAGGTCTAGGACAGATACGCAGTATTTT
CDR3 protein: CASSPRSRTDTQYF

V gene: TRBV30
CDR3 length: 14
D gene: .
J gene: TRBJ1-5
clone size: .
CDR3 DNA: TGTGCCTGGAGTGTACACGGTAGCAATCAGCCCCAGCATTTT
CDR3 protein: CAWSVHGSNQPQHF

V gene: TRBV6-6
CDR3 length: 16
D gene: TRBD1
J gene: TRBJ1-5
clone size: .
CDR3 DNA: TGTGCCAGCTCGAGACAGGGGGCGCGAGGCAATCAGCCCCAGCATTTT
CDR3 protein: CASSRQGARGNQPQHF

V gene: TRBV5-1
CDR3 length: 15
D gene: TRBD1
J gene: TRBJ2-7
clone size: few
CDR3 DNA: TGCGCCAGCAGCTTGGACGGGACAGGGAAGTACGAGCAGTACTTC
CDR3 protein: CASSLDGTGKYEQYF

V gene: TRBV13
CDR3 length: 16
D gene: .
J gene: TRBJ2-1
clone size: .
CDR3 DNA: TGTGCCAGCAGCTCTGAAGGGACCTTCTCCTACAATGAGCAGTTCTTC
CDR3 protein: CASSSEGTFSYNEQFF

V gene: TRBV11-2
CDR3 length: 17
D gene: .
J gene: TRBJ1-2
clone size: .
CDR3 DNA: TGTGCCAGCAGCCCGGTCAGACGAGGGGAACCCCTAAAGGCTGTTATCTTC
CDR3 protein: CASSPVRRGEPLKAVIF

V gene: TRBV10-1
CDR3 length: 16
D gene: TRBD2
J gene: TRBJ2-1
clone size: .
CDR3 DNA: TGCGCCAGCAGTCGATCTGGCGGGAGAAGGGGCAATGAGCAGTTCTTC
CDR3 protein: CASSRSGGRRGNEQFF

V gene: TRBV7-2
CDR3 length: 14
D gene: .
J gene: TRBJ1-6
clone size: .
CDR3 DNA: TGTGCCAGCAGCGCGTCGGGAGAAAATTCACCCCTCCACTTT
CDR3 protein: CASSASGENSPLHF

V gene: TRBV4-1
CDR3 length: 14
D gene: .
J gene: TRBJ2-2
clone size: once
CDR3 DNA: TGCGCCAGCAGCCCCGACTCCTACACCGGGGAGCTGTTTTTT
CDR3 protein: CASSPDSYTGELFF

V gene: TRBV6-5
CDR3 length: 15
D gene: .
J gene: TRBJ2-5
clone size: .
CDR3 DNA: TGTGCCACCTCGTGGGGCATTGGGTTCCAAGAGACCCAGTACTTC
CDR3 protein: CATSWGIGFQETQYF

V gene: TRBV4-1
CDR3 length: 19
D gene: .
J gene: TRBJ1-1
clone size: .
CDR3 DNA: TGCGCCAGCAGCCAAGTCCGCAGAGACGGGTCCTCCAGTAACACTGAAGCTTTCTTT
CDR3 protein: CASSQVRRDGSSSNTEAFF

V gene: TRBV6-1
CDR3 length: 13
D gene: .
J gene: TRBJ2-1
clone size: .
CDR3 DNA: TGTGCCAGCAGCCCGGACCCCTACAATGAGCAGTTCTTC
CDR3 protein: CASSPDPYNEQFF

V gene: TRBV6-5
CDR3 length: 13
D gene: TRBD2
J gene: TRBJ2-2
clone size: .
CDR3 DNA: TGTGCCAGCACACGGGTAGCGGGGGTGGAGCTGTTTTTT
CDR3 protein: CASTRVAGVELFF

V gene: TRBV7-2
CDR3 length: 15
D gene: TRBD1
J gene: TRBJ1-3
clone size: .
CDR3 DNA: TGTGCCAGCAGCACTTCCGGCAGGGGGTTAGACACCATATATTTT
CDR3 protein: CASSTSGRGLDTIYF

V gene: TRBV6-5
CDR3 length: 15
D gene: .
J gene: TRBJ1-1
clone size: .
CDR3 DNA: TGTGCCAGCAGTTACTCAAGGGACTGGGACACTGAAGCTTTCTTT
CDR3 protein: CASSYSRDWDTEAFF

V gene: TRBV6-5
CDR3 length: 15
D gene: .
J gene: TRBJ2-1
clone size: .
CDR3 DNA: TGTGCCAGCAGTTACTCGGGACTCCGGTCCAATGAGCAGTTCTTC
CDR3 protein: CASSYSGLRSNEQFF

V gene: TRBV18
CDR3 length: 12
D gene: .
J gene: TRBJ2-3
clone size: .
CDR3 DNA: TGTGCCAGCTCACCACAAGGAGATACGCAGTATTTT
CDR3 protein: CASSPQGDTQYF

V gene: TRBV19
CDR3 length: 15
D gene: TRBD1
J gene: TRBJ1-2
clone size: .
CDR3 DNA: TGTGCCAGTAGGACCGGACAGGGGGCTTTCGGGGGCTACACCTTC
CDR3 protein: CASRTGQGAFGGYTF

V gene: TRBV18
CDR3 length: 15
D gene: TRBD1
J gene: TRBJ1-3
clone size: .
CDR3 DNA: TGTGCCAGCTCACCCACCGTGGGACAGGGAAACACCATATATTTT
CDR3 protein: CASSPTVGQGNTIYF

V gene: TRBV5-8
CDR3 length: 14
D gene: .
J gene: TRBJ1-6
clone size: .
CDR3 DNA: TGTGCCAGCAGCTTGGGACAGGAGGGTTCACCCCTCCACTTT
CDR3 protein: CASSLGQEGSPLHF

V gene: TRBV29-1
CDR3 length: 14
D gene: TRBD1
J gene: TRBJ1-2
clone size: .
CDR3 DNA: TGCAGCGTTGGACAGGGGGCGCTGGTCTATGGCTACACCTTC
CDR3 protein: CSVGQGALVYGYTF

V gene: TRBV6-5
CDR3 length: 15
D gene: TRBD1
J gene: TRBJ1-2
clone size: .
CDR3 DNA: TGTGCCAGCAAGGACCCGGGACAGGGGGCCGGTGGCTACACCTTC
CDR3 protein: CASKDPGQGAGGYTF

V gene: TRBV28
CDR3 length: 17
D gene: .
J gene: TRBJ1-5
clone size: .
CDR3 DNA: TGTGCCAGCAGTTTCCGGTTCGCGGGGGTCGGCAATCAGCCCCAGCATTTT
CDR3 protein: CASSFRFAGVGNQPQHF

V gene: TRBV9
CDR3 length: 14
D gene: .
J gene: TRBJ2-6
clone size: .
CDR3 DNA: TGTGCCAGCGTTAAACAAAGTCGGGCCAACGTCCTGACTTTC
CDR3 protein: CASVKQSRANVLTF

V gene: TRBV6-1
CDR3 length: 15
D gene: .
J gene: TRBJ1-2
clone size: once
CDR3 DNA: TGTGCCAGCAGGCTCTCCGGGACGGAAAACTATGGCTACACCTTC
CDR3 protein: CASRLSGTENYGYTF

V gene: TRBV5-1
CDR3 length: 14
D gene: .
J gene: TRBJ2-7
clone size: .
CDR3 DNA: TGCGCCAGCAGCTTGGAGGGGCCTACCTACGAGCAGTACTTC
CDR3 protein: CASSLEGPTYEQYF

V gene: TRBV2
CDR3 length: 13
D gene: .
J gene: TRBJ1-1
clone size: .
CDR3 DNA: TGTGCCAGCAGTGGGACAGCGAACACTGAAGCTTTCTTT
CDR3 protein: CASSGTANTEAFF

V gene: TRBV28
CDR3 length: 18
D gene: TRBD1
J gene: TRBJ1-5
clone size: once
CDR3 DNA: TGTGCCAGCAGTTTAGTCCTACCCGGGACAGTTAGCAATCAGCCCCAGCATTTT
CDR3 protein: CASSLVLPGTVSNQPQHF

V gene: TRBV4-1
CDR3 length: 14
D gene: TRBD1
J gene: TRBJ1-2
clone size: .
CDR3 DNA: TGCGCCAGCAGCCGGGGACAGGGGGCTGGAGGCTACACCTTC
CDR3 protein: CASSRGQGAGGYTF

V gene: TRBV2
CDR3 length: 13
D gene: .
J gene: TRBJ2-2
clone size: many
CDR3 DNA: TGTGCCAGCAGTGAAGAGGGTTACGGGGAGCTGTTTTTT
CDR3 protein: CASSEEGYGELFF

V gene: TRBV4-1
CDR3 length: 15
D gene: .
J gene: TRBJ2-1
clone size: .
CDR3 DNA: TGCGCCAGCAGCCAAGGACAGGCCGGCAAGGGTGAGCAGTTCTTC
CDR3 protein: CASSQGQAGKGEQFF

V gene: TRBV20-1
CDR3 length: 11
D gene: .
J gene: TRBJ1-1
clone size: .
CDR3 DNA: TGCAGTGCTGGACCCTCTAATGAAGCTTTCTTT
CDR3 protein: CSAGPSNEAFF

V gene: TRBV10-3
CDR3 length: 15
D gene: .
J gene: TRBJ1-2
clone size: .
CDR3 DNA: TGTGCCATCAGTGAGTCGAGGGGGACCGGCTATGGCTACACCTTC
CDR3 protein: CAISESRGTGYGYTF

V gene: TRBV19
CDR3 length: 14
D gene: .
J gene: TRBJ1-3
clone size: .
CDR3 DNA: TGTGCCAGTAGCAGGGTTATTTCTGGAAACACCATATATTTT
CDR3 protein: CASSRVISGNTIYF

V gene: TRBV30
CDR3 length: 14
D gene: .
J gene: TRBJ1-4
clone size: few
CDR3 DNA: TGTGCCTGGATGCCCCCGGCAACTAATGAAAAACTGTTTTTT
CDR3 protein: CAWMPPATNEKLFF

V gene: TRBV6-1
CDR3 length: 13
D gene: .
J gene: TRBJ2-7
clone size: .
CDR3 DNA: TGTGCCAGCAGTGAAAAGGCCCCCTACGAGCAGTACTTC
CDR3 protein: CASSEKAPYEQYF

V gene: TRBV30
CDR3 length: 13
D gene: TRBD2
J gene: TRBJ2-7
clone size: few
CDR3 DNA: TGTGCCTCCCCCGGACTAGCGGGAAGCGAGCAGTACTTC
CDR3 protein: CASPGLAGSEQYF

V gene: TRBV7-2
CDR3 length: 14
D gene: .
J gene: TRBJ1-1
clone size: .
CDR3 DNA: TGTGCCAGCAGCCGACGGACTGCGAACACTGAAGCTTTCTTT
CDR3 protein: CASSRRTANTEAFF

V gene: TRBV6-1
CDR3 length: 14
D gene: TRBD1
J gene: TRBJ1-5
clone size: .
CDR3 DNA: TGTGCCAGCAGTCAGGCCGACAGGGGGCAGCCCCAGCATTTT
CDR3 protein: CASSQADRGQPQHF

V gene: TRBV7-6
CDR3 length: 14
D gene: .
J gene: TRBJ1-5
clone size: .
CDR3 DNA: TGTGCCAGCAGCGATGGGCGGAGCAATCAGCCCCAGCATTTT
CDR3 protein: CASSDGRSNQPQHF

V gene: TRBV2
CDR3 length: 14
D gene: TRBD2
J gene: TRBJ2-7
clone size: .
CDR3 DNA: TGTGCCAGCAGCGGGTTGCGGGAGGCAGGGGAGCAGTACTTC
CDR3 protein: CASSGLREAGEQYF

V gene: TRBV18
CDR3 length: 12
D gene: .
J gene: TRBJ2-7
clone size: .
CDR3 DNA: TGTGCCAGCTCTAAGGGGGACTACGAGCAGTACTTC
CDR3 protein: CASSKGDYEQYF

V gene: TRBV2
CDR3 length: 14
D gene: .
J gene: TRBJ1-1
clone size: .
CDR3 DNA: TGTGCCAGCAGTGAAGTTGAGGGGCGGACTGAAGCTTTCTTT
CDR3 protein: CASSEVEGRTEAFF